Listed here are 2 T cell receptor beta chains from one sample, sequenced in a study of vaccination and CD4 T cells after COVID-19. The Oncomine TCR Beta short-read assay generated sequence data from the DNA of cultured CD4+ T cells. In TCRdb, the PCR reads were re-called with MiXCR into one record per CDR3 protein. The sample has roughly 24,000 distinct CDR3 sequences, around 54% seen once. These receptors lack a known antigen. Treatment: roughly ten-day PBMC culture with coronavirus spike peptide pools or control peptides (ViraFEST assay). Material for sequencing was CD4+ T cells from blood, cultured in vitro. The origin of the receptors is a human donor who had recovered from COVID-19.

This clonotype appeared a few times. The chain carries TRBV7-2 and TRBJ1-1; no firm D call. Germline lookup yields CDR1 SGHTA and CDR2 FQGNSA. This CDR3 region has 15 residues. V was trimmed by 5 bases and J by 1 base, leaving 14 bases between them. The CDR3 reads CASSLDTRQNTEAFF. In DNA, the CDR3 is TGTGCCAGCAGCCTAGATACACGGCAGAACACTGAAGCTTTCTTT.

In this sample, this clonotype turned up a few times. The gene calls are TRBV20-1 and TRBJ2-5; 9 bases agree with TRBD1. Trimming removed 6 bases from V and 4 bases from J; junction bases left unmatched: 6. The length of the CDR3 is 13 residues. CDR1 is DFQATT, CDR2 SNEGSKA, per germline (reference sequence). For the CDR3, the DNA is TGCAGTGCCGGGACAGGGCGGGTAGAGACCCAGTACTTC. This sequence encodes CSAGTGRVETQYF.